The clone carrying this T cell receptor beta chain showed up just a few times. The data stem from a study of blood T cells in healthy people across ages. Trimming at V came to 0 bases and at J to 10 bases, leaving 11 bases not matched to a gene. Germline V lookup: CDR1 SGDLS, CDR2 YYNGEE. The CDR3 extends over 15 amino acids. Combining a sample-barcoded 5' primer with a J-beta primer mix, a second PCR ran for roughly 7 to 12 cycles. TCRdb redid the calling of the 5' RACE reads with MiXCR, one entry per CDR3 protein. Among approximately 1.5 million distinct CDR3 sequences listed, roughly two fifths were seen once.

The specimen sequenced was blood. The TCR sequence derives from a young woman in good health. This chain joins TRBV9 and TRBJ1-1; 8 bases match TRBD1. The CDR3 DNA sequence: TGTGCCAGCAGCGTAGAGTCAGGGGGCACCGATAGAGCTTTCTTT. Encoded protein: CASSVESGGTDRAFF.